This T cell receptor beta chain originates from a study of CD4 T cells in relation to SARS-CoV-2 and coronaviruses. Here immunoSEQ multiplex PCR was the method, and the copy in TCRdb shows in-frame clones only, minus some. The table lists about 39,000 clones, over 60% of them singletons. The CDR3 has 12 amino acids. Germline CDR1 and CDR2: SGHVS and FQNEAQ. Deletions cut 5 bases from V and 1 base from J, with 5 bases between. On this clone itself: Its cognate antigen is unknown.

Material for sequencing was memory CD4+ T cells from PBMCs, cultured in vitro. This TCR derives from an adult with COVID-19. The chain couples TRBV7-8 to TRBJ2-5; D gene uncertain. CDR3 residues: CASSRTQETQYF. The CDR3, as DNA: TGTGCCAGCAGCCGGACCCAAGAGACCCAGTACTTC.